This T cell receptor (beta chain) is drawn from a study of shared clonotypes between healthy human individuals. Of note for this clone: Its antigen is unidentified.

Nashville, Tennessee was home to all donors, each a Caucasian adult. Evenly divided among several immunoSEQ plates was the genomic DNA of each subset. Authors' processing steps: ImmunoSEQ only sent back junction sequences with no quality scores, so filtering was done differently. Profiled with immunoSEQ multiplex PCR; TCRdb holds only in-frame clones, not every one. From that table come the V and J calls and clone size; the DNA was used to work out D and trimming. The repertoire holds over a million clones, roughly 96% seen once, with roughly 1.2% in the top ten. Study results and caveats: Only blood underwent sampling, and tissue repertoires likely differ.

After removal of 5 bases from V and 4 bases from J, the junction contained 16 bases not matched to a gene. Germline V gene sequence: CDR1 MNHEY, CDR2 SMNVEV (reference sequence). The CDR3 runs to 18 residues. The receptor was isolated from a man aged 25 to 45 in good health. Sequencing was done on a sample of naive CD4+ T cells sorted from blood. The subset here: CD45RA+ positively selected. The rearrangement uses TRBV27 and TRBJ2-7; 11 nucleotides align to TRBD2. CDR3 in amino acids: CASSLRRTSTSGVYEQYF. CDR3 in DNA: TGTGCCAGCAGTCTACGCCGGACCTCGACTAGCGGGGTTTACGAGCAGTACTTC.